This T cell receptor (beta chain) is from a study of radiotherapy plus CTLA-4 blockade in lung cancer. Looking at the study overall: Across the patients, objective responses occurred in approximately 20%, and disease control in roughly 31%. Study-wide results and limits: The best prediction of response reportedly came from early blood T cell clone dynamics, with interferon-beta. Among blood TCR repertoires after radiotherapy plus ipilimumab, tumor-derived clones expanded.

The junction had 6 bases not matched to a gene; V was cut back by 7 bases and J by 6 bases. Germline assignment: CDR1 SGHVS and CDR2 FNYEAQ. The CDR3 length is 13 residues. Participants had chemo-refractory metastatic non-small-cell lung cancer and were treated with focal radiation plus ipilimumab CTLA-4 blockade. Profiled with immunoSEQ multiplex PCR; TCRdb holds only in-frame clones, not every one. The sample contains approximately 50,000 clones, about 88% of which appear only once. To note about this clone: No antigen is known for it.

Sequenced material: peripheral blood, taken from a patient treated with radiotherapy plus ipilimumab. The chain combines TRBV7-6 with TRBJ2-7; TRBD1 matches 10 bases. This TCR was sampled from a human donor with non-small cell lung cancer that progressed on radiotherapy plus ipilimumab. Some clones in this sample may be carry-over from other donors' samples. The CDR3 DNA reads as TGTGCCAGCAACCGGGACAGGGGAGCCGAGCAGTACTTC. Amino acids: CASNRDRGAEQYF.